The clone carrying this T cell receptor (beta chain) was found many times. The junction had 13 bases not matched to a gene; V was cut back by 2 bases and J by 3 bases. The germline V gene has CDR1 SGHTA and CDR2 FQGNSA. This CDR3 spans 19 amino acids. The data originate from a study of T-cell memory formation after mild COVID-19. MiXCR was run by TCRdb on the 5' RACE reads, yielding one entry per CDR3 protein. The sample holds under 35,000 distinct CDR3 sequences, roughly 20% seen once. Sequences were obtained from PBMCs or a T cell subset sorted from them (not recorded which). The receptor was derived from an adult who had mild COVID-19 (a few samples of this study predate the infection). Cell type and time point are not known. This chain links TRBV7-2 with TRBJ2-7, with 13 bases fitting TRBD2. CDR3 loop: CASSLLPVTSGRRNYEQYF. The CDR3 DNA reads as TGTGCCAGCAGCTTATTACCCGTGACTAGCGGGAGGCGCAACTACGAGCAGTACTTC.